These 26 T cell receptor beta chains were all obtained from the same sample, sequenced in a study of blood T cell repertoires in COVID-19. Assay: immunoSEQ multiplex PCR; the TCRdb copy retains only in-frame clones and omits some. The data show roughly 75,000 clones, with over 65% seen just once and about 0.8% held by the top ten. Material for sequencing was peripheral blood. These receptors originate from a woman between 70 and 85 years old with acute or convalescent COVID-19.

The chain links TRBV7-8 to TRBJ1-2; a weak D match, TRBD1 (6 bases). Germline-derived CDR1 and CDR2 are SGHVS and FQNEAQ. The CDR3 totals 16 residues. V lost 1 base and J lost 0, with 12 bases in between. This CDR3 reads CASSLGRDRPNYGYTF. The CDR3 nucleotides read TGTGCCAGCAGCTTAGGGAGAGACAGGCCTAACTATGGCTACACCTTC. Supplemented by reference TRBV7-8 and TRBJ1-2, the full variable domain reads GAGVSQSPRYKVAKRGQDVALRCDPISGHVSLFWYQQALGQGPEFLTYFQNEAQLDKSGLPSDRFFAERPEGSVSTLKIQRTQQEDSAVYLCASSLGRDRPNYGYTFGSGTRLTVV.

The genes are TRBV2 and TRBJ2-3, with a weak D call TRBD1 (5 bases). Germline CDR1 and CDR2: SNHLY and FYNNEI. Between the trimmed V and J ends, which lost 6 bases and 11 bases, there was a span of 15 bases. The CDR3 runs 12 residues. The CDR3 is CASSPDNIRQYF. Written as DNA, the CDR3 is TGTGCCAGCAGCCCGGACAACATTAGGCAGTATTTT.

The chain uses TRBV19 and TRBJ1-2; 9 nucleotides align to TRBD1. This CDR3 contains 14 residues. Unmatched junction bases numbered 4, after V lost 6 bases and J lost 2 bases. Germline CDR1 and CDR2: LNHDA and SQIVND (reference sequence). CDR3 sequence (DNA): TGTGCCAGTAGCCCCGGGACAGGGAACTATGGCTACACCTTC. It yields the protein CASSPGTGNYGYTF.

This chain uses TRBV6-1 with TRBJ2-1; weak D call: TRBD1 (6 bases). CDR1 and CDR2 from the germline V gene are MNHNS and SASEGT. The V and J ends lost 8 bases and 0 bases respectively, with 11 bases between them. The CDR3 is 14 residues long. CDR3 protein: CASSNRASYNEQFF. In nucleotides, the CDR3 is TGTGCCAGCTCTAACAGGGCCTCCTACAATGAGCAGTTCTTC.

In DNA, the CDR3 is TGTGCCTGGAGTGTTGGGGGGTTGGGCACTGAAGCTTTCTTT. It codes for CAWSVGGLGTEAFF. The chain couples TRBV30 to TRBJ1-1; maybe TRBD1 (5 bases). From germline, CDR1 is GTSNPN and CDR2 SVGIG (reference sequence). V was clipped by 0 bases and J by 4 bases, with 12 bases between them. CDR3 length equals 14 residues.

This clone showed up just once. The CDR3 bases are TGTGCCAGCAGCCAAGTTCGGGACAGGGGCATCGGGGAGCTGTTTTTT. Residues: CASSQVRDRGIGELFF. The chain recombines TRBV3-1 (or the pseudogene TRBV3-2) with TRBJ2-2, with 10 bases fitting TRBD1. With 1 base clipped from V and 7 bases from J, the junction kept 6 bases outside the gene matches. CDR3 length equals 16 residues. From germline, CDR1 is LGHDT and CDR2 YNNKEL (reference sequence).

The chain joins TRBV6-1 to TRBJ1-2; 9 nucleotides agree with TRBD1. The CDR3 runs to 15 residues. The V gene's germline CDR1 is MNHNS and CDR2 SASEGT. Unmatched junction bases numbered 6, after V lost 0 bases and J lost 7 bases. CDR3 sequence: CASSEAWDRVSGYTF. DNA of the CDR3: TGTGCCAGCAGTGAAGCGTGGGACAGGGTGAGTGGCTACACCTTC.

J is TRBJ1-5 and V is TRBV24-1; 8 nucleotides line up with TRBD1. The CDR3 is made up of 18 amino acids. V lost 5 bases and J lost 2; bases outside the gene matches: 13. Germline values: CDR1 KGHDR, CDR2 SFDVKD. DNA for the CDR3: TGTGCCACCAGTGTCCGAACCCCCGGACAGGGAGGCAATCAGCCCCAGCATTTT. Translation gives CATSVRTPGQGGNQPQHF.

The V gene is TRBV19, the J gene TRBJ1-2; TRBD1 agrees at 8 bases. Germline trimming cut 9 bases from V and 8 bases from J; bases unmatched to any gene: 8. The CDR3 runs 12 residues. Germline V gene lookup returns CDR1 LNHDA and CDR2 SQIVND (reference sequence). The CDR3 here is CASRTGTTGYTF. The CDR3 bases are TGTGCCAGCAGGACAGGGACCACGGGCTACACCTTC.

V and J are TRBV27 and TRBJ1-5; TRBD1 matches at 7 bases. V lost 5 bases, J lost 0 bases, and 10 bases stayed unmatched. Germline CDR1 and CDR2: MNHEY and SMNVEV (reference sequence). This CDR3 is 17 amino acids long. CDR3 region: CASSHSPGTASNQPQHF. In DNA, the CDR3 is TGTGCCAGCAGTCATTCTCCCGGGACAGCTAGCAATCAGCCCCAGCATTTT.

The chain links TRBV7-2 to TRBJ2-2; TRBD2 matches 9 bases. After removal of 5 bases from V and 3 bases from J, the junction contained 7 bases not matched to a gene. Germline loops: CDR1 SGHTA, CDR2 FQGNSA. CDR3 length: 16 residues. CDR3 nucleotides: TGTGCCAGCAGCAAAAATAGCGGGAGAGACACCGGGGAGCTGTTTTTT. This codes for CASSKNSGRDTGELFF.

This chain uses TRBV14 with TRBJ1-6, with 10 bases aligning to TRBD1. Germline V gene sequence: CDR1 SGHDN, CDR2 FVKESK. The V segment lost 1 base and the J segment 9 bases; nucleotides outside the gene matches: 3. This CDR3 has 15 amino acids. The CDR3 DNA reads TGTGCCAGCAGCCAAGGACAGGGGGCTGGTTCACCCCTCCACTTT. This translates into CASSQGQGAGSPLHF.

The gene calls are TRBV5-5 and TRBJ2-1; no firm D call. The CDR3 consists of 14 residues. Germline CDR1 and CDR2: SGHKS and YYEKEE (reference sequence). V lost 4 bases to trimming and J lost 5 bases, with 13 bases between them. Written as DNA, the CDR3 is TGTGCCAGCAGCCAACGGTCGAGCCACAATGAGCAGTTCTTC. This translates into CASSQRSSHNEQFF.

This clone was counted between two and nine times. The chain uses TRBV3-1 (or the pseudogene TRBV3-2) and TRBJ2-7, with D perhaps TRBD2 (5 bases). The V gene lost 0 bases and the J gene lost 4 bases, with 10 bases spanning the gap. The CDR3 sequence is 14 residues long. CDR1 LGHDT and CDR2 YNNKEL come from the germline V gene (reference sequence). CDR3 nucleotides: TGTGCCAGCAGCCAAGATTTAGCGCAGTACGAGCAGTACTTC. The encoded protein is CASSQDLAQYEQYF.

The genes are TRBV5-5 and TRBJ1-2; D gene unclear. The CDR3 extends over 14 amino acids. The V end was cut by 0 bases, the J end by 2 bases, with 8 bases between. Germline V CDR1 and CDR2: SGHKS, YYEKEE (reference sequence). CDR3 in amino acids: CASSLAPGNYGYTF. CDR3 sequence (DNA): TGTGCCAGCAGCTTGGCCCCAGGCAACTATGGCTACACCTTC.

The chain is built from TRBV6-5 and TRBJ2-1, with 7 bases identical to TRBD1. The CDR3 runs 14 residues. The trim removed 6 bases at V and 2 bases at J, leaving 4 bases unmatched. Germline V lookup: CDR1 MNHEY, CDR2 SVGAGI. This CDR3 reads CASRSTGPYNEQFF. CDR3 bases: TGTGCCAGCAGGTCGACAGGGCCCTACAATGAGCAGTTCTTC.

This chain connects TRBV3-1 (or the pseudogene TRBV3-2) to TRBJ2-1, with TRBD2 identical over 8 bases. After removal of 0 bases from V and 16 bases from J, the junction contained 11 bases not matched to a gene. The CDR3 contains 14 residues. Germline loops: CDR1 LGHDT, CDR2 YNNKEL (reference sequence). Written as DNA, the CDR3 is TGTGCCAGCAGCCAAGACCTCCGCCAAGCGGGGGAATTCTTC. It yields the protein CASSQDLRQAGEFF.

CDR3 bases: TGTGCCAGTAGTCTGACAGATCTTAATTCACCCCTCCACTTT. Residues: CASSLTDLNSPLHF. The chain employs TRBV19 and TRBJ1-6; perhaps TRBD1 as D (5 bases). V lost 5 bases, J lost 6 bases, and 11 bases lay in between. The germline V gene encodes CDR1 LNHDA and CDR2 SQIVND (reference sequence). The CDR3 is 14 amino acids.

Concerning this clone itself: Germline is not matched at one junction end, which may reflect a read error. This sequence joins TRBV11-2 and TRBJ2-7, with D perhaps matching TRBD2 (6 bases). The CDR3 runs to 12 residues. Per germline, CDR1 SGHAT and CDR2 FQNNGV. The CDR3 region is CASTGTFYEQYF. CDR3 sequence (DNA): TGTGCAAGCACGGGGACTTTTTACGAGCAGTACTTC. The whole variable domain, remainder taken from reference TRBV11-2 and TRBJ2-7, is EAGVAQSPRYKIIEKRQSVAFWCNPISGHATLYWYQQILGQGPKLLIQFQNNGVVDDSQLPKDRFSAERLKGVDSTLKIQPAKLEDSAVYLCASTGTFYEQYFGPGTRLTVT.

This clone has a single count. The chain uses TRBV2 and TRBJ2-3; 8 bases are a match to TRBD2. The CDR3 has 16 amino acids. CDR1 and CDR2 (germline): SNHLY, FYNNEI. V dropped 6 bases and J dropped 2; count of bases not matched to a gene: 10. DNA of the CDR3: TGTGCCAGCAGCCTTCTGGGGCGGGGGGCCACAGATACGCAGTATTTT. This sequence encodes CASSLLGRGATDTQYF.

The chain carries TRBV6-6 and TRBJ2-5; TRBD2 aligns across 9 bases. The CDR3 covers 16 residues. Germline-derived CDR1 and CDR2 are MNHNY and SVGAGI (reference sequence). After removal of 6 bases from V and 4 bases from J, the junction contained 12 bases not matched to a gene. The CDR3 spells CASSPLAGQDRETQYF. CDR3 coding DNA: TGTGCCAGCAGCCCCCTAGCGGGGCAGGATCGAGAGACCCAGTACTTC.

A single count supports this clone. This rearrangement joins TRBV21-1 to TRBJ1-5; TRBD1, the table's D call, was not compared with the DNA. TRBV21-1 is labeled a pseudogene. The CDR3 is made up of 14 amino acids. The CDR3 coding sequence is TGTGCCAGCAGCCCGGACAGATCCAATCAGCCCCAGCATTTT. Encoded protein: CASSPDRSNQPQHF.

The chain uses TRBV30 and TRBJ2-5; the match to TRBD2 covers 11 bases. The CDR3 length is 17 residues. Germline lookup yields CDR1 GTSNPN and CDR2 SVGIG (reference sequence). V shed 3 bases and J 4 bases; nucleotides not matched to a gene: 13. CDR3 loop: CAWSGGFLAGGPETQYF. For the CDR3, the DNA is TGTGCCTGGAGCGGGGGGTTCCTAGCGGGGGGCCCAGAGACCCAGTACTTC.

The chain links TRBV19 to TRBJ1-1, with no clear D. The CDR3 covers 13 residues. Trimming left V 2 bases short and J 1 base short, with 5 bases between. CDR1 LNHDA and CDR2 SQIVND come from the germline V gene (reference sequence). CDR3 sequence (DNA): TGTGCCAGTAGTATACCTCCGAACACTGAAGCTTTCTTT. It codes for CASSIPPNTEAFF. Combining the CDR3 with reference TRBV19 and TRBJ1-1 gives the whole variable domain DGGITQSPKYLFRKEGQNVTLSCEQNLNHDAMYWYRQDPGQGLRLIYYSQIVNDFQKGDIAEGYSVSREKKESFPLTVTSAQKNPTAFYLCASSIPPNTEAFFGQGTRLTVV.

The chain combines TRBV30 with TRBJ2-3; possible D gene TRBD1, 5 bases. Germline V gene sequence: CDR1 GTSNPN, CDR2 SVGIG (reference sequence). The CDR3 loop spans 14 amino acids. The V end lost 2 bases, the J end lost 2 bases, and 11 bases lay between the germline ends. DNA of the CDR3: TGTGCCTGGAGTCTCAAGGGGCCCACAGATACGCAGTATTTT. It specifies CAWSLKGPTDTQYF.

The V and J genes are TRBV4-3 and TRBJ1-4; tentative D call: TRBD1 (5 bases). In germline, CDR1 is LGHNA, CDR2 YSLEER. The V and J ends lost 0 bases and 8 bases respectively, with 16 bases between them. CDR3 size: 16 residues. DNA of the CDR3: TGCGCCAGCAGCCAAGAGCATCGCGGGGGTGGAGAAAAACTGTTTTTT. Its protein product is CASSQEHRGGGEKLFF.